Presented here are 18 T cell receptor beta chains from one specimen sequenced in a study of shared clonotypes between healthy human individuals (dated by TCRdb to about 2020). The library was generated by the immunoSEQ multiplex PCR assay. TCRdb obtained this table from immuneACCESS and retained in-frame rearrangements with V and J assigned. These tables miss some clones; where compared with another copy, unresolved V genes account for less than half of the shortfall, and the remainder is unexplained. The sample includes about 1.1 million clones, with roughly 74% observed a single time. The ten largest clones capture about 0.52% of the sample. The sample was memory CD4+ T cells from PBMCs. The cell subset or site label corresponds to: CD45RA-negative fraction. The receptor source for this set is a man aged 18 to 29 in good health. Some clones in this sample may be carry-over from other donors' samples.

This chain connects TRBV11-2 to TRBJ2-5, with D unresolved. V was cut by 1 base and J by 6 bases, with 18 bases left in between. The CDR3 is made up of 16 amino acids. Germline V gene data show CDR1 as SGHAT and CDR2 as FQNNGV. The CDR3 loop reads CASSLGFAGRSKTQYF. The CDR3 DNA is TGTGCCAGCAGCTTAGGGTTCGCTGGCAGGTCTAAGACCCAGTACTTC.

The rearrangement links TRBV6-5 to TRBJ2-2, with TRBD2 matching 11 bases. J lost 7 bases, V lost 5 bases, and 6 bases had no gene match. The CDR3 totals 15 residues. Germline CDR1 is MNHEY and CDR2 is SVGAGI. For the CDR3, the DNA is TGTGCCAGCAGTGGGGTAGCGGGAGGGGGCGGGGAGCTGTTTTTT. Translated, it gives CASSGVAGGGGELFF.

The rearrangement joins TRBV5-1 to TRBJ2-1; D is undetermined. CDR1 and CDR2 (germline): SGHRS, YFSETQ. V lost 4 bases to trimming and J lost 1 base, with 12 bases between them. The CDR3 loop spans 15 amino acids. In DNA form, the CDR3 reads TGCGCCAGCAGCCCTAGGGCAGGATCCTACAATGAGCAGTTCTTC. It yields the protein CASSPRAGSYNEQFF.

The chain employs TRBV18 and TRBJ2-7; D perhaps matches TRBD1 (5 bases). This CDR3 is 14 amino acids long. Germline V gene lookup returns CDR1 KGHSH and CDR2 LQKENI. V lost 0 bases, J lost 6 bases, and 12 bases lay in between. The CDR3 bases are TGTGCCAGCTCACCACCGGGCAGGGTCTCCGAGCAGTACTTC. Translating it yields CASSPPGRVSEQYF.

J is TRBJ2-2 and V is TRBV29-1; a possible D gene is TRBD2 (6 bases). The germline V gene encodes CDR1 SQVTM and CDR2 ANQGSEA. The CDR3 runs to 14 residues. The V end was cut by 4 bases, the J end by 4 bases, with 13 bases between. CDR3 residues: CSVAGELSTGELFF. In DNA form, the CDR3 reads TGCAGCGTTGCGGGGGAGTTATCCACCGGGGAGCTGTTTTTT.

In its sample, this clone was seen once. This same CDR3 is encoded by further DNA sequences in the sample. CDR3 in amino acids: CASSVDPQGQGNTIYF. Here the CDR3 DNA reads TGTGCCAGCAGCGTAGACCCCCAGGGGCAGGGAAACACCATATATTTT. The genes are TRBV9 and TRBJ1-3; the D gene is possibly TRBD1 (6 bases). Trimming stripped 0 bases from V and 4 bases from J, with 14 bases between. The germline CDR1 and CDR2 sequences are SGDLS and YYNGEE. The CDR3 extends over 16 amino acids.

The chain couples TRBV7-9 to TRBJ1-2, with a possible D match to TRBD1 (6 bases). The CDR3 totals 15 residues. Trimming took 5 bases from V and 0 from J, leaving 13 bases between them. The germline V gene has CDR1 SEHNR and CDR2 FQNEAQ (reference sequence). The CDR3 spells CASSILDRPNYGYTF. Written as DNA, the CDR3 is TGTGCCAGCAGCATCTTGGACAGACCTAACTATGGCTACACCTTC.

The rearrangement uses TRBV5-6 and TRBJ2-6, with D perhaps being TRBD1 or TRBD2 (6 bases each). V was cut by 1 base and J by 2 bases, with 16 bases left in between. The germline CDR1 and CDR2 sequences are SGHDT and YYEEEE. This CDR3 is built from 18 residues. CDR3 in DNA: TGTGCCAGCAGCTTGCAAGGGGGGAGTTGGGCTGGGGCCAACGTCCTGACTTTC. Translation gives CASSLQGGSWAGANVLTF.

The rearrangement joins TRBV7-2 to TRBJ2-5, with D possibly matching TRBD2 (6 bases). The V gene lost 5 bases and the J gene lost 7 bases, with 17 bases spanning the gap. The CDR3 runs 14 residues. In germline, CDR1 is SGHTA, CDR2 FQGNSA. CDR3 sequence reads: CASSPGRSRGTQYF. CDR3 nucleotides: TGTGCCAGCAGCCCGGGGAGGTCGCGGGGGACCCAGTACTTC.

CDR3 in amino acids: CASSVQIGPTGELFF. The CDR3 DNA is TGTGCCAGCAGCGTCCAGATTGGCCCCACCGGGGAGCTGTTTTTT. The chain couples TRBV9 to TRBJ2-2; D is undetermined. V was clipped by 2 bases and J by 4 bases, with 12 bases between them. The CDR3 is 15 amino acids. Germline V gives CDR1 SGDLS, CDR2 YYNGEE.

The genes are TRBV15 and TRBJ1-4; 9 nucleotides align to TRBD1. CDR3 size: 15 residues. Trimming cost V 4 bases and J 7 bases; bases outside gene matches: 7. Germline V gene data show CDR1 as LNHNV and CDR2 as YYDKDF (reference sequence). In DNA, the CDR3 is TGTGCCACCAGCATCCCGGGACAGGGAGGTGAAAAACTGTTTTTT. It encodes CATSIPGQGGEKLFF.

This chain links TRBV27 with TRBJ1-6, with 8 positions matching TRBD1. The trim removed 6 bases at V and 7 bases at J, leaving 8 bases unmatched. CDR3 length: 15 residues. CDR1 is MNHEY, CDR2 SMNVEV, per germline (reference sequence). The CDR3 DNA reads as TGTGCCAGCAGGGGGCAGGGGGCCCAGAATTCACCCCTCCACTTT. As protein: CASRGQGAQNSPLHF.

This clone was observed at least ten times. V usage is TRBV7-2 and J usage is TRBJ2-7; D possibly matches TRBD1 or TRBD2 (5 bases each). CDR3 length: 13 amino acids. The V gene's germline CDR1 is SGHTA and CDR2 FQGNSA. Between the trimmed V and J ends, which lost 5 bases and 6 bases, there was a span of 14 bases. The DNA for the CDR3 is TGTGCCAGCAGCCCGGGACGTATGTTCGAGCAGTACTTC. It specifies CASSPGRMFEQYF.

This chain joins TRBV19 and TRBJ1-2, with D unresolved. The CDR3 runs 14 residues. CDR1 and CDR2 from the germline V gene are LNHDA and SQIVND (reference sequence). Trimming took off 3 bases at V and 2 bases at J, with 10 bases between the two ends. CDR3 loop: CASSIWEANYGYTF. CDR3 coding DNA: TGTGCCAGTAGTATCTGGGAGGCAAACTATGGCTACACCTTC.

The chain uses TRBV6-5 and TRBJ1-1; TRBD1 is a possible D gene (6 bases). The V gene's germline CDR1 is MNHEY and CDR2 SVGAGI. The CDR3 has 15 residues. Trimming took 7 bases from V and 4 from J, leaving 19 bases between them. The CDR3: CASTLRGGATTEAFF. Here the CDR3 DNA reads TGTGCCAGCACCCTGAGGGGGGGGGCCACCACTGAAGCTTTCTTT.

Regarding this clone: Other DNA sequences in this specimen translate into the identical CDR3. V and J are TRBV28 and TRBJ1-2; no clear D gene. The CDR3 consists of 13 residues. The germline CDR1 and CDR2 sequences are MDHEN and SYDVKM. Trimming removed 3 bases at V and 1 base at J, with 6 bases between. The CDR3 sequence is CASSLGINYGYTF. The CDR3 DNA reads as TGTGCCAGCAGTTTGGGGATTAACTATGGCTACACCTTC.

This chain uses TRBV7-2 with TRBJ1-5, with D unresolved. The V gene's germline CDR1 is SGHTA and CDR2 FQGNSA. The CDR3 runs to 14 residues. V was cut by 1 base and J by 6 bases, with 10 bases left in between. The CDR3 sequence: CASSLDPSIQPQHF. CDR3 sequence (DNA): TGTGCCAGCAGCTTAGACCCATCCATTCAGCCCCAGCATTTT.

About this clone: Other DNA sequences in the same sample also yield this CDR3. The V and J genes are TRBV6-5 and TRBJ1-2, with D hard to call. V dropped 6 bases and J dropped 4 bases, with 6 bases sitting between them. Germline V lookup: CDR1 MNHEY, CDR2 SVGAGI. The length of the CDR3 is 11 residues. The CDR3 coding sequence is TGTGCCAGCAGCCCAGGCTATGGCTACACCTTC. It yields the protein CASSPGYGYTF.